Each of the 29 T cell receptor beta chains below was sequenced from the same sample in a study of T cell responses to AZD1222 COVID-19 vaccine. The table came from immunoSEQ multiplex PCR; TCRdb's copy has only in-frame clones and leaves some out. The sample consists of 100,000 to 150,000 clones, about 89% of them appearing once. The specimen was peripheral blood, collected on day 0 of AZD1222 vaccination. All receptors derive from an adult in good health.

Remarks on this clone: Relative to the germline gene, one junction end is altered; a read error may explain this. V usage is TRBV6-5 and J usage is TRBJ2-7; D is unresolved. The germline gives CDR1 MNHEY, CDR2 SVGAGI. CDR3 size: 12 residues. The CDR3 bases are TGTGCCAGCAGTCCTACTCAACAGCGTCAACACTTC. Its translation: CASSPTQQRQHF.

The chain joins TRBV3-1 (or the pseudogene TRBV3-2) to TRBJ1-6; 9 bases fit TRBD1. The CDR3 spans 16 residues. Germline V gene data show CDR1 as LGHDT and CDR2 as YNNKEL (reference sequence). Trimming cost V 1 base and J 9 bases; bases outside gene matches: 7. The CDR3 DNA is TGTGCCAGCAGCCAAGTACGGGGACAGGGTTTTTCACCCCTCCACTTT. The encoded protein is CASSQVRGQGFSPLHF.

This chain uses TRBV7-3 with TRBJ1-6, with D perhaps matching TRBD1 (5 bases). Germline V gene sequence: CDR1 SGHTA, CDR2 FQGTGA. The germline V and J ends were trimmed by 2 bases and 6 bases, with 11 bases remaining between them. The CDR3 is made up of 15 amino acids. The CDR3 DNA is TGTGCCAGCAGCTTACAAGGGGCCGGTAATTCACCCCTCCACTTT. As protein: CASSLQGAGNSPLHF.

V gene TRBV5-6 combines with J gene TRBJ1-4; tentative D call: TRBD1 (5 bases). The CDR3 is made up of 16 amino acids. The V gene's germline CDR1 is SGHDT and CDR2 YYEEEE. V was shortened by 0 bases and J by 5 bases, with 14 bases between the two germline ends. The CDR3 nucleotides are TGTGCCAGCAGCTTGGCCGGAGGGGCTCCAAATGAAAAACTGTTTTTT. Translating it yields CASSLAGGAPNEKLFF.

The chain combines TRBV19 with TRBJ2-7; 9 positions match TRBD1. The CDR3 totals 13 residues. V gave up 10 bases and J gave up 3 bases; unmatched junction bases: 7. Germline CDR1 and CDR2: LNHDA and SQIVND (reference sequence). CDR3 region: CATDKGQGYEQYF. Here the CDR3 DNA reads TGTGCCACTGATAAGGGACAGGGCTACGAGCAGTACTTC.

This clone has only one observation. The CDR3 DNA is TGTGCCAGCAGTGAACGGGACCTCTCTGGAAACACCATATATTTT. It specifies CASSERDLSGNTIYF. The rearrangement uses TRBV6-1 and TRBJ1-3, with a possible D match to TRBD1 (5 bases). CDR1 is MNHNS, CDR2 SASEGT, per germline. This CDR3 has 15 amino acids. Trimming took off 2 bases at V and 0 bases at J, with 8 bases between the two ends.

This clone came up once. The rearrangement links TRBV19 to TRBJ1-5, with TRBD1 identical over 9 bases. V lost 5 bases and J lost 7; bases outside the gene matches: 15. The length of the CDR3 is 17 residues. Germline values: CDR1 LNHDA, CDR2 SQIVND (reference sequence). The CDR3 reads CASSPPGTGTLGQPQHF. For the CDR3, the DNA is TGTGCCAGTAGTCCTCCCGGGACAGGGACTTTAGGGCAGCCCCAGCATTTT.

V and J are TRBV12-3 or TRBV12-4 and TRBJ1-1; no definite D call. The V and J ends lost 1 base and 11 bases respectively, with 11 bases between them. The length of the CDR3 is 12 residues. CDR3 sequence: CASSLGGDWAFF. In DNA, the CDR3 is TGTGCCAGCAGTTTAGGGGGTGACTGGGCTTTCTTT.

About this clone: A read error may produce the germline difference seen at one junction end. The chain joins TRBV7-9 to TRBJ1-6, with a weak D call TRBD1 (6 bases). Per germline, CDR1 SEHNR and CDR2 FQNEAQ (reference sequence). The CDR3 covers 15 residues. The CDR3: CASSGTGSFNSPLHF. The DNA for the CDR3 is TGTGCCAGCAGCGGCACAGGGTCCTTTAATTCACCCCTCCACTTT.

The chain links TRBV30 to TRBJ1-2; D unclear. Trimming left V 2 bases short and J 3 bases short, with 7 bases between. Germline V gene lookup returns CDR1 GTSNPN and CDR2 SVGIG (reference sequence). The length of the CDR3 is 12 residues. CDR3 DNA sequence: TGTGCCTGGAGTTTGGTGGACTATGGCTACACCTTC. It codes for CAWSLVDYGYTF.

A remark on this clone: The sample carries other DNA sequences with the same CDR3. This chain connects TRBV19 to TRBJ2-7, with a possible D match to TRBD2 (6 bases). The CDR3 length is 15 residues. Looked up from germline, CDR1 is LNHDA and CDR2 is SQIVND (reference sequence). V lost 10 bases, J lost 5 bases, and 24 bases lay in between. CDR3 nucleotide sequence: TGTGCCACCAAAGGAGGGTCGCCCCTCCGGGACGAGCAGTACTTC. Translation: CATKGGSPLRDEQYF.

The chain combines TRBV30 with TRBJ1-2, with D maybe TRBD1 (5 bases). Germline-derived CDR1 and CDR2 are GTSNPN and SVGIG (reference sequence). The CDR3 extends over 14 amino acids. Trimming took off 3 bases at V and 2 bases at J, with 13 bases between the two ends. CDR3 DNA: TGTGCCTGGAGGGGGCGGGACGGCAACTATGGCTACACCTTC. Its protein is CAWRGRDGNYGYTF.

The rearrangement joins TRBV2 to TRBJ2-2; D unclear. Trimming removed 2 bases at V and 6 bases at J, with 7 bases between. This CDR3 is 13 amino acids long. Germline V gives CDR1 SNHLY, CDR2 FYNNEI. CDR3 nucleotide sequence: TGTGCCAGCAGTGAACCGCTGGCCGGGGAGCTGTTTTTT. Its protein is CASSEPLAGELFF.

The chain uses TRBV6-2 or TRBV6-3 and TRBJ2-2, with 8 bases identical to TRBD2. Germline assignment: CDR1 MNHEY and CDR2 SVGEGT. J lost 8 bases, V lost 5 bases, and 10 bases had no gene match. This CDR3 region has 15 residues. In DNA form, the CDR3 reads TGTGCCAGCAGTCCACTTAACGGGGGGGAAGGGGAGCTGTTTTTT. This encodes CASSPLNGGEGELFF.

The CDR3 DNA reads as TGTGCCAGCAGCTTAAGCGGGGGGCGCGAGGGCTACACCTTC. As protein: CASSLSGGREGYTF. The chain links TRBV9 to TRBJ1-2, with D perhaps matching TRBD1 (6 bases). Germline assignment: CDR1 SGDLS and CDR2 YYNGEE. The CDR3 has 14 residues. The ends were cut back, 4 bases at V and 8 bases at J, with 18 bases in the middle.

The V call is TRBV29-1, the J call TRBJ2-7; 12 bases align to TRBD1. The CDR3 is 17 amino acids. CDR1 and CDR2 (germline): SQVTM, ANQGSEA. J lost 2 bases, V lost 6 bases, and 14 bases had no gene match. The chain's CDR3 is CSVTGTGGLLGTYEQYF. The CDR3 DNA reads TGCAGCGTCACCGGGACAGGGGGCCTACTGGGTACCTACGAGCAGTACTTC.

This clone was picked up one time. The CDR3 loop reads CASSYWIDRGTSSTEAFF. Here the CDR3 DNA reads TGTGCCAGCAGTTACTGGATTGACAGGGGGACGTCGAGCACTGAAGCTTTCTTT. The rearrangement links TRBV6-2 or TRBV6-3 to TRBJ1-1; the match to TRBD1 covers 9 bases. CDR3 length equals 18 residues. Trimming removed 1 base from V and 4 bases from J; junction bases left unmatched: 13. From germline, CDR1 is MNHEY and CDR2 SVGEGT.

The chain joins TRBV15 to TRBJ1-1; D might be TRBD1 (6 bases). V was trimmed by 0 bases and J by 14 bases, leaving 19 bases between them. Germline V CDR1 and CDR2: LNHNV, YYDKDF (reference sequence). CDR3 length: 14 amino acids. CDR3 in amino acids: CATSRDSQGRAIFF. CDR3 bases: TGTGCCACCAGCAGAGATTCGCAGGGGCGCGCGATATTCTTT.

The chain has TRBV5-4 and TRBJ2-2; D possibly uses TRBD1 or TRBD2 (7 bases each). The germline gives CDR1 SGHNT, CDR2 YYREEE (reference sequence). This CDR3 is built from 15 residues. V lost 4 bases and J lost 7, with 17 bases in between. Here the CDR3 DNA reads TGTGCCAGCAGCCAGTTGACAGGGACTATCGGGGAGCTGTTTTTT. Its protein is CASSQLTGTIGELFF.

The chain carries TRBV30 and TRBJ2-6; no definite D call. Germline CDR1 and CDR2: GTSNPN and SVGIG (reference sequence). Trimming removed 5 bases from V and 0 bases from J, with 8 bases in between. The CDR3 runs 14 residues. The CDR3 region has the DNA TGTGCCTGGGTCCCTAGCTCTGGGGCCAACGTCCTGACTTTC. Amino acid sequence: CAWVPSSGANVLTF.

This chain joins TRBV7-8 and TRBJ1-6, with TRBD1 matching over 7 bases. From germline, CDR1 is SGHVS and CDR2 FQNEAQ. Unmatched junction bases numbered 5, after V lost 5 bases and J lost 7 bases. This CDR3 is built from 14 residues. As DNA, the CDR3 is TGTGCCAGCAGCCCCGACAGGGCCAATTCACCCCTCCACTTT. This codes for CASSPDRANSPLHF.

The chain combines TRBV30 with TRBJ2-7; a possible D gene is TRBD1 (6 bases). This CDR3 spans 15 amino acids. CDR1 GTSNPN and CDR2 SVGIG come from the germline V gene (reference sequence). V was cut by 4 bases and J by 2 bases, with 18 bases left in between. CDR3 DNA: TGTGCCTGGACCGAGGACAGTTCTGGCCCCTACGAGCAGTACTTC. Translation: CAWTEDSSGPYEQYF.

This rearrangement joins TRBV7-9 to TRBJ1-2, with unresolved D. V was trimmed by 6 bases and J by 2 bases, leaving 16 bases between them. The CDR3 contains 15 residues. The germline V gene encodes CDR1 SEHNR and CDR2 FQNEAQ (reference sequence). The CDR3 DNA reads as TGTGCCAGCAGTTCCTCACAAGTTCCGAACTATGGCTACACCTTC. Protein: CASSSSQVPNYGYTF.

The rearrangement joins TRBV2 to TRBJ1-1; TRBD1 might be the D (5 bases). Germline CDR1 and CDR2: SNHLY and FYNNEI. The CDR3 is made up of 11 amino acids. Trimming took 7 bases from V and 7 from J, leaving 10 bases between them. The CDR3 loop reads CASTREGEAFF. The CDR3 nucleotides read TGTGCCAGCACCAGGGAGGGTGAAGCTTTCTTT.

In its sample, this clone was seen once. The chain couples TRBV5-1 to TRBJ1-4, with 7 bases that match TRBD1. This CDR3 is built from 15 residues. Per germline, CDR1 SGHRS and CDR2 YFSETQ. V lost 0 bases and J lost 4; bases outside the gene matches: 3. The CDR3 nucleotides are TGCGCCAGCAGCTTGGGCGGACAGGTTAATGAAAAACTGTTTTTT. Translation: CASSLGGQVNEKLFF.

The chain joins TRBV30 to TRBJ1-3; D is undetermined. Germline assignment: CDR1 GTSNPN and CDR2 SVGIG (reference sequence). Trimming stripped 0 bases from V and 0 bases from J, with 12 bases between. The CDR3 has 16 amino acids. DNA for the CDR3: TGTGCCTGGAGTGTATTAACCCCAGGCTCTGGAAACACCATATATTTT. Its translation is CAWSVLTPGSGNTIYF.

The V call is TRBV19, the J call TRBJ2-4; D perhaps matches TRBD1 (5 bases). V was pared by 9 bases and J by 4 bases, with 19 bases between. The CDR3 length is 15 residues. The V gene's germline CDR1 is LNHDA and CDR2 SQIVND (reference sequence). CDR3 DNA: TGTGCCAGCACACCCTCCCCAGGGCCGAAAAACATTCAGTACTTC. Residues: CASTPSPGPKNIQYF. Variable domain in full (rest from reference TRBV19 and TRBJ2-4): DGGITQSPKYLFRKEGQNVTLSCEQNLNHDAMYWYRQDPGQGLRLIYYSQIVNDFQKGDIAEGYSVSREKKESFPLTVTSAQKNPTAFYLCASTPSPGPKNIQYFGAGTRLSVL.

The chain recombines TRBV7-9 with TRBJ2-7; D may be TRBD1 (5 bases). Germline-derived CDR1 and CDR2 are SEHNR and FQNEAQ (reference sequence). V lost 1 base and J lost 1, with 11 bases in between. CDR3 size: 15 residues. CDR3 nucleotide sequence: TGTGCCAGCAGCTTAGTACAGGCGGATTCCTACGAGCAGTACTTC. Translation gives CASSLVQADSYEQYF.

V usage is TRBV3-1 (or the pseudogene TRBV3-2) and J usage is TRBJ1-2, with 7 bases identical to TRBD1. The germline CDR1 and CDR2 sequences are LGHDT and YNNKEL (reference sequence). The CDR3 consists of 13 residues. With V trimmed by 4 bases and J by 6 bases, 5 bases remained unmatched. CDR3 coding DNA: TGTGCCAGCAGCCGAGGGGGCGCCCATGGCTACACCTTC. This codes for CASSRGGAHGYTF.